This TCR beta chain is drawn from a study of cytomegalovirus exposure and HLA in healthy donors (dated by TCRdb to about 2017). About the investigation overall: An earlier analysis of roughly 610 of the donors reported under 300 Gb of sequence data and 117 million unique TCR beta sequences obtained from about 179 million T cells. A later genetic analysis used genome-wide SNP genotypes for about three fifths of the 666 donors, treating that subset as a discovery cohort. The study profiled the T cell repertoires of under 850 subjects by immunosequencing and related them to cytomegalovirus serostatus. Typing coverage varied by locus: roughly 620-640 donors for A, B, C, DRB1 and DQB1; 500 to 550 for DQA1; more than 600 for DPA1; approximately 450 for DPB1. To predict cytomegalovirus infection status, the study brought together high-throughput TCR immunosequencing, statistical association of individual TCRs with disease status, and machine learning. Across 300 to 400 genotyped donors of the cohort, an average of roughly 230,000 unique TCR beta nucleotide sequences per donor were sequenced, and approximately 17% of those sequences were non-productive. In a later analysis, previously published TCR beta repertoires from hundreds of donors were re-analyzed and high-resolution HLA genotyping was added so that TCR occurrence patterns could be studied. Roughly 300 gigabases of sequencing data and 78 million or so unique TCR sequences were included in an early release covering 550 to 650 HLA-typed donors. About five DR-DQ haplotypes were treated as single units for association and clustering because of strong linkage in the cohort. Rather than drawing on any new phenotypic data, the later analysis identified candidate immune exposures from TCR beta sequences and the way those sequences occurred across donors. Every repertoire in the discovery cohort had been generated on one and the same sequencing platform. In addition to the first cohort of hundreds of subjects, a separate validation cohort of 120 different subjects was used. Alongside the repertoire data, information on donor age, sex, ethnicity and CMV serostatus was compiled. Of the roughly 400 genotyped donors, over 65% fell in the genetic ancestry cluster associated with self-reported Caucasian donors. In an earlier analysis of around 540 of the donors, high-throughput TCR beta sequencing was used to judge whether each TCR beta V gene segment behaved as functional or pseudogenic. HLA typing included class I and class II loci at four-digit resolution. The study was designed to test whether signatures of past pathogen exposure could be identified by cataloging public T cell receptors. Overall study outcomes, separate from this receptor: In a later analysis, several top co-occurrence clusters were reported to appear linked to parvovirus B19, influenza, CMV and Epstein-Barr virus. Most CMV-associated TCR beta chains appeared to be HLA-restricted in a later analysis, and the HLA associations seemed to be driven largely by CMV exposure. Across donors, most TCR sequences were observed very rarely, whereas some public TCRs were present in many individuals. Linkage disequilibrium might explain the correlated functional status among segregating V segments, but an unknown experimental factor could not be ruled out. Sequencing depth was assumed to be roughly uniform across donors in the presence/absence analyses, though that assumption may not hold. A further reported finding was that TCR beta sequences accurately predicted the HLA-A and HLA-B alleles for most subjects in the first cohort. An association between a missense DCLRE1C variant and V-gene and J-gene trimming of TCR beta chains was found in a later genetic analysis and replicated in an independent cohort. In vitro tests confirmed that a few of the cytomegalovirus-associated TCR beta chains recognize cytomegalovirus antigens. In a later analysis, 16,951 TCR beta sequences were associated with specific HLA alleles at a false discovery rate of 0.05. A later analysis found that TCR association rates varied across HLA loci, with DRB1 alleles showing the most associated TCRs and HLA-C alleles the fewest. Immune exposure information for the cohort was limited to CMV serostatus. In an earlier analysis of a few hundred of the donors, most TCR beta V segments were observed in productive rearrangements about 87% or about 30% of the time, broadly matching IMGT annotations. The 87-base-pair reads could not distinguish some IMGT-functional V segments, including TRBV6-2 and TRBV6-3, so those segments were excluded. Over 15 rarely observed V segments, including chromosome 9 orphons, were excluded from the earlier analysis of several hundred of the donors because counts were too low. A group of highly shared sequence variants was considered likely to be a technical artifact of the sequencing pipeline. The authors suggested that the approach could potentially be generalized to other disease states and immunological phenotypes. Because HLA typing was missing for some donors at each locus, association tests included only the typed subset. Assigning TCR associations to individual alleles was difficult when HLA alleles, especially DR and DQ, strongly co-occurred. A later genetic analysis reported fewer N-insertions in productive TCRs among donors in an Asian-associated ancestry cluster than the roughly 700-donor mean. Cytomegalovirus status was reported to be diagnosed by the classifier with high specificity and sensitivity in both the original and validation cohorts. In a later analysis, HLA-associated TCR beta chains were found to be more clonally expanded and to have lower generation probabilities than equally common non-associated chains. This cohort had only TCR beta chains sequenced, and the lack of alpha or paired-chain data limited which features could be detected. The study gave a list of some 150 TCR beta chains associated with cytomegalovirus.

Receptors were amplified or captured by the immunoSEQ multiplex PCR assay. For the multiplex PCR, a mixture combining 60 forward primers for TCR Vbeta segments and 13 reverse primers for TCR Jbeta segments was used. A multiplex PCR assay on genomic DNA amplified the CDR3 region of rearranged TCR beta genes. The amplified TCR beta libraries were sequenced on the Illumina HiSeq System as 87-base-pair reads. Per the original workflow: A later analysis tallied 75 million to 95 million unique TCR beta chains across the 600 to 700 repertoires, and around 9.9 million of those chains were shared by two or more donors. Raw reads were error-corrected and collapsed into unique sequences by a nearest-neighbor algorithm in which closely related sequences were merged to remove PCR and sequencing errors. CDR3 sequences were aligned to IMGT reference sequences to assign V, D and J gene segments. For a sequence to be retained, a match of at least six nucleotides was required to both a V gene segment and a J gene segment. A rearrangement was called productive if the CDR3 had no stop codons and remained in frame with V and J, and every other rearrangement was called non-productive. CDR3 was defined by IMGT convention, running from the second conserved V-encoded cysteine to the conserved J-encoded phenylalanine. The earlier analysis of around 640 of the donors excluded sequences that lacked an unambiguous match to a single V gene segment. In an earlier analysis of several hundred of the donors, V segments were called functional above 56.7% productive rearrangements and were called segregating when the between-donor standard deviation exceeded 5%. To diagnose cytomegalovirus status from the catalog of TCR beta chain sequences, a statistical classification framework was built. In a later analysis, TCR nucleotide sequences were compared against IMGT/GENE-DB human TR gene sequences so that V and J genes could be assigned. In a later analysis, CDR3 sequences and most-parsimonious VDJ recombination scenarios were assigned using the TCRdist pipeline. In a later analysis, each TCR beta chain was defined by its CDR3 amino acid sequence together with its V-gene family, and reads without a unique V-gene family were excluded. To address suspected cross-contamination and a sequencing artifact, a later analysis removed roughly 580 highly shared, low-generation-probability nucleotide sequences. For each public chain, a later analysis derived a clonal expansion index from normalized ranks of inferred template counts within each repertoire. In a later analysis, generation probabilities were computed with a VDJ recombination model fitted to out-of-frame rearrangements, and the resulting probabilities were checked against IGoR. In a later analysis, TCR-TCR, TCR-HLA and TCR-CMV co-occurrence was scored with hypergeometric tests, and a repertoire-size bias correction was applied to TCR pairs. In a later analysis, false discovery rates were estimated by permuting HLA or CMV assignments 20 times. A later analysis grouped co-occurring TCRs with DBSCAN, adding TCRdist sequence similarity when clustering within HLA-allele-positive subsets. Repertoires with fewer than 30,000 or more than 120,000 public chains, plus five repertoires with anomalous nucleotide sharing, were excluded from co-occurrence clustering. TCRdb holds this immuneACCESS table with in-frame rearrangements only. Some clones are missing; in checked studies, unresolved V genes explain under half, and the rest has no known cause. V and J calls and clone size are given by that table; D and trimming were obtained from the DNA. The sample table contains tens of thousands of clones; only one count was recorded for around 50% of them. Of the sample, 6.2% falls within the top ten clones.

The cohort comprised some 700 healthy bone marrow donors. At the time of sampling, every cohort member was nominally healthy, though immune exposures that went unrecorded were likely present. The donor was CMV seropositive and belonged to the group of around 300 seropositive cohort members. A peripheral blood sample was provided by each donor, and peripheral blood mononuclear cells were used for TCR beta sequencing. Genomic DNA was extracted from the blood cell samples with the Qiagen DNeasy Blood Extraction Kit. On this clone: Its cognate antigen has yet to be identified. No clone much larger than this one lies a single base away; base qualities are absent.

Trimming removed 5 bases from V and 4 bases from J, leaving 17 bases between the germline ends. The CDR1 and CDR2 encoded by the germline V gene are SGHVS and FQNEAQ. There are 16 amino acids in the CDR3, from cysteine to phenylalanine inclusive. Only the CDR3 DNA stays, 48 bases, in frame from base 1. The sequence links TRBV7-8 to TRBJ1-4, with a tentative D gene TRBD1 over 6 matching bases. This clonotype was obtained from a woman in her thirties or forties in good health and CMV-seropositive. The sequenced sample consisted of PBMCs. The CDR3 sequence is CASSLNARGHNEKLFF. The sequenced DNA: TGTGCCAGCAGCCTAAATGCGAGGGGACATAATGAAAAACTGTTTTTT.